The 24 T cell receptor beta chains presented below share a single source sample, sequenced in a study of cytomegalovirus exposure and HLA in healthy donors. PCR primers comprised 60 Vbeta and 13 Jbeta primers. Data came from immunoSEQ multiplex PCR; TCRdb stores just in-frame clones and leaves some out. Among more than 70,000 clones listed, over 65% were seen once. Specimen: PBMCs. These receptor sequences come from a man in his forties or fifties in good health and CMV-seropositive.

The chain recombines TRBV7-3 with TRBJ2-2, with 9 bases matching TRBD2. V trimming: 5 bases; J trimming: 7 bases; junction bases outside the gene matches: 14. The CDR3 extends over 17 amino acids. From germline, CDR1 is SGHTA and CDR2 FQGTGA. The CDR3, as DNA: TGTGCCAGCAGCCCCAGTCGACTAGCGGTTTTAGGCGGGGAGCTGTTTTTT. This sequence encodes CASSPSRLAVLGGELFF.

This clone was counted only a few times. The gene calls are TRBV4-2 and TRBJ2-3; the match to TRBD2 covers 8 bases. V shed 4 bases and J 6 bases; nucleotides not matched to a gene: 9. CDR3 length: 15 amino acids. Germline CDR1 LGHNA, CDR2 YNFKEQ. In nucleotides, the CDR3 is TGTGCCAGCAGCCGAGAAGCGGGAGTCTCGGATACGCAGTATTTT. Translating gives CASSREAGVSDTQYF.

The chain employs TRBV6-5 and TRBJ1-5; D is unresolved. The germline gives CDR1 MNHEY, CDR2 SVGAGI. V lost 2 bases and J lost 11, with 16 bases in between. The CDR3 has 14 amino acids. In nucleotides, the CDR3 is TGTGCCAGCAGTTACGCCAGGAACCCCCTGGCCCAGCATTTT. It yields the protein CASSYARNPLAQHF.

The chain uses TRBV7-9 and TRBJ2-2, with 10 bases aligning to TRBD1. The V and J ends lost 8 bases and 0 bases, in that order; junction bases with no gene match: 0. This CDR3 has 14 amino acids. The germline V gene has CDR1 SEHNR and CDR2 FQNEAQ (reference sequence). The CDR3 nucleotides are TGTGCCAGCGGACAGGGGGCGAACACCGGGGAGCTGTTTTTT. It yields the protein CASGQGANTGELFF. Looking up the rest from reference TRBV7-9 and TRBJ2-2 gives the full variable domain: DTGVSQNPRHKITKRGQNVTFRCDPISEHNRLYWYRQTLGQGPEFLTYFQNEAQLEKSRLLSDRFSAERPKGSFSTLEIQRTEQGDSAMYLCASGQGANTGELFFGEGSRLTVL.

The V gene is TRBV4-3, the J gene TRBJ2-3; 7 nucleotides line up with TRBD2. This CDR3 is built from 15 residues. Germline V gene lookup returns CDR1 LGHNA and CDR2 YSLEER. Germline trimming cut 3 bases from V and 4 bases from J; bases unmatched to any gene: 7. The CDR3 sequence: CASSHGGGAADTQYF. The CDR3 region has the DNA TGCGCCAGCAGCCATGGGGGGGGAGCCGCAGATACGCAGTATTTT.

The chain uses TRBV4-2 and TRBJ2-3; TRBD2 aligns across 8 bases. This CDR3 is 17 amino acids long. The germline gives CDR1 LGHNA, CDR2 YNFKEQ. The J segment lost 0 bases and the V segment lost 4 bases, leaving 9 bases of the junction unmatched. The CDR3 DNA follows: TGTGCCAGCAGCCTAACAACTAGCGGACTGAGCACAGATACGCAGTATTTT. It yields the protein CASSLTTSGLSTDTQYF.

The chain is built from TRBV9 and TRBJ2-1, with 7 bases matching TRBD1. This CDR3 comprises 15 residues. V lost 3 bases to trimming and J lost 4 bases; unmatched junction nucleotides: 7. Germline assignment: CDR1 SGDLS and CDR2 YYNGEE. CDR3: CASSGGPGGYNEQFF. In nucleotides, the CDR3 is TGTGCCAGCAGCGGGGGTCCAGGGGGATACAATGAGCAGTTCTTC.

This clone was found a few times. The J gene is TRBJ2-7, the V gene TRBV9, with 8 bases fitting TRBD2. The J segment lost 2 bases and the V segment lost 4 bases, leaving 11 bases of the junction unmatched. Germline CDR1 and CDR2: SGDLS and YYNGEE. The CDR3 contains 16 residues. The CDR3 region has the DNA TGTGCCAGCAGCCCGAGACGAGCGGGAGTCGCCTACGAGCAGTACTTC. It yields the protein CASSPRRAGVAYEQYF.

The chain combines TRBV9 with TRBJ2-7; 8 nucleotides align to TRBD1. V lost 0 bases to trimming and J lost 6 bases; unmatched junction nucleotides: 5. Germline lookup yields CDR1 SGDLS and CDR2 YYNGEE. The CDR3 contains 14 residues. The CDR3 DNA follows: TGTGCCAGCAGCGTAGGACAGGGGATTGCCGAGCAGTACTTC. Protein: CASSVGQGIAEQYF.

Remarks on this clone: Mismatch with germline at one junction end may stem from a read error. The gene calls are TRBV4-3 and TRBJ2-5; 8 positions agree with TRBD1. The CDR3 extends over 17 amino acids. Germline assignment: CDR1 LGHNA and CDR2 YSLEER. As DNA, the CDR3 is TGCGCCAGCAGCCCCCGTGGAGGACAGGGCATGCGAGAGATCCAGTACTTC. Translating it yields CASSPRGGQGMREIQYF.

This sequence joins TRBV10-3 and TRBJ1-1; D is uncertain. V lost 3 bases and J 0 bases, leaving 14 bases between the germline ends. This CDR3 spans 16 amino acids. In germline, CDR1 is ENHRY, CDR2 SYGVKD. CDR3 in amino acids: CAISEGVVWVNTEAFF. CDR3 in DNA: TGTGCCATCAGTGAAGGAGTTGTTTGGGTGAACACTGAAGCTTTCTTT.

A word on this clone: The sample has other DNA sequences that encode this CDR3 too. The chain combines TRBV5-1 with TRBJ1-5; 7 bases fit TRBD1. The V gene's germline CDR1 is SGHRS and CDR2 YFSETQ. This CDR3 spans 15 amino acids. The trim removed 1 base at V and 1 base at J, leaving 2 bases unmatched. CDR3 DNA sequence: TGCGCCAGCAGCTTGACAGGGGAGAGCAATCAGCCCCAGCATTTT. Protein: CASSLTGESNQPQHF.

The chain recombines TRBV19 with TRBJ1-2; perhaps TRBD1 as D (5 bases). This CDR3 comprises 13 residues. V lost 5 bases and J 2 bases, leaving 9 bases between the germline ends. CDR1 is LNHDA, CDR2 SQIVND, per germline (reference sequence). As DNA, the CDR3 is TGTGCCAGTAGTGACTCAGGGAACTATGGCTACACCTTC. Its protein product is CASSDSGNYGYTF.

The CDR3 sequence: CAISDRTGANVLTF. The CDR3 coding sequence is TGTGCCATCAGTGATCGTACAGGGGCCAACGTCCTGACTTTC. J is TRBJ2-6 and V is TRBV10-3; no clear D. Germline CDR1 reads ENHRY; CDR2 reads SYGVKD. The CDR3 consists of 14 residues. V was shortened by 3 bases and J by 4 bases, with 7 bases between the two germline ends.

The chain recombines TRBV9 with TRBJ2-5, with D possibly matching TRBD1 (5 bases). The V gene's germline CDR1 is SGDLS and CDR2 YYNGEE. The CDR3 has 15 residues. Trimming stripped 0 bases from V and 5 bases from J, with 14 bases between. This CDR3 reads CASSVGQGTMETQYF. The DNA for the CDR3 is TGTGCCAGCAGCGTAGGCCAGGGAACGATGGAGACCCAGTACTTC.

This clone has more than one count but fewer than ten. The rearrangement links TRBV11-3 to TRBJ2-7, with 7 positions matching TRBD2. With 5 bases clipped from V and 0 bases from J, the junction kept 7 bases outside the gene matches. This CDR3 region has 15 residues. In germline, CDR1 is SGHNT, CDR2 YENEEA. The DNA of the CDR3 is TGTGCCAGCAGCCTCATAGCGGGTACCTCCTACGAGCAGTACTTC. This gives the protein CASSLIAGTSYEQYF.

By share, this clone counts as medium-sized (0.01 to 0.1%). The chain is built from TRBV14 and TRBJ1-2, with D perhaps matching TRBD1 (6 bases). Germline V gene lookup returns CDR1 SGHDN and CDR2 FVKESK. This CDR3 contains 16 residues. Trimming took off 3 bases at V and 5 bases at J, with 19 bases between the two ends. CDR3 protein: CASSHRPGHGPYGYTF. In DNA form, the CDR3 reads TGTGCCAGCAGCCATCGACCGGGACACGGCCCGTATGGCTACACCTTC.

The chain has TRBV7-2 and TRBJ2-3; the D gene is possibly TRBD2 (6 bases). The V end was cut by 5 bases, the J end by 4 bases, with 19 bases between. CDR1 and CDR2 (germline): SGHTA, FQGNSA. The CDR3 extends over 16 amino acids. The CDR3 spells CASSPLGGWRADTQYF. The CDR3 region has the DNA TGTGCCAGCAGCCCGCTCGGCGGGTGGAGGGCAGATACGCAGTATTTT.

This chain uses TRBV6-5 with TRBJ2-7; TRBD2 is a possible D gene (5 bases). Per the germline V gene, CDR1 is MNHEY and CDR2 is SVGAGI. The CDR3 has 14 amino acids. With 3 bases removed from V and 4 bases from J, the gap between germline ends came to 13 bases. CDR3 in amino acids: CASSYGQGGYEQYF. The CDR3 nucleotides are TGTGCCAGCAGTTATGGCCAAGGCGGGTACGAGCAGTACTTC.

This chain connects TRBV23-1 to TRBJ2-3, with 7 positions matching TRBD2. TRBV23-1 is an ORF; its function is uncertain. V lost 1 base, J lost 2 bases, and 6 bases stayed unmatched. CDR3 size: 16 residues. CDR3 DNA sequence: TGCGCCAGCAGTCAATTCCCCGGGAGGTTCACAGATACGCAGTATTTT. It specifies CASSQFPGRFTDTQYF.

The V and J genes are TRBV4-3 and TRBJ2-2; D is possibly TRBD1 (6 bases). The J call is in doubt because the DNA end fits TRBJ1-4 better. There are 11 residues in the CDR3. Looked up from germline, CDR1 is LGHNA and CDR2 is YSLEER. The CDR3 DNA is TGCGCCAGCAGCCAGGACAGAAAACTGTTTTTT. Its protein is CASSQDRKLFF.

This clone has a handful of counts. The chain couples TRBV18 to TRBJ2-7; 8 nucleotides line up with TRBD1. V was pared by 3 bases and J by 6 bases, with 7 bases of the junction left unmatched. This CDR3 contains 14 residues. CDR1 and CDR2 from the germline V gene are KGHSH and LQKENI. The CDR3 DNA follows: TGTGCCAGCTCACCGGACCGAACAGGGGGCGAGCAGTACTTC. The encoded protein is CASSPDRTGGEQYF.

V usage is TRBV6-5 and J usage is TRBJ2-7; 7 bases are a match to TRBD2. V gave up 0 bases and J gave up 7 bases; unmatched junction bases: 6. The CDR3 spans 14 residues. Germline loops: CDR1 MNHEY, CDR2 SVGAGI. The CDR3 coding sequence is TGTGCCAGCAGTTACTCGCCGGGAGCGGGAGAGCAGTACTTC. The encoded protein is CASSYSPGAGEQYF.

The V call is TRBV6-1, the J call TRBJ1-3, with D perhaps matching TRBD1 (5 bases). Germline assignment: CDR1 MNHNS and CDR2 SASEGT. The ends were cut back, 3 bases at V and 0 bases at J, with 12 bases in the middle. CDR3 length: 16 residues. The CDR3 protein is CASSEGLGGSGNTIYF. The CDR3, as DNA: TGTGCCAGCAGTGAGGGTTTGGGGGGCTCTGGAAACACCATATATTTT.